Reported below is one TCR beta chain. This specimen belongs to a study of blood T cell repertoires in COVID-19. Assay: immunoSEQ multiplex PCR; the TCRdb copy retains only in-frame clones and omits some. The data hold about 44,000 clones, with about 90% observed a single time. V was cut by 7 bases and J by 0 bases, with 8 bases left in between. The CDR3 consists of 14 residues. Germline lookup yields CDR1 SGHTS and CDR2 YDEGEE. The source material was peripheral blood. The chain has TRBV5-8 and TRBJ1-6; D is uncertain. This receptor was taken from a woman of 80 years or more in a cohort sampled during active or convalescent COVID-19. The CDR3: CASRGISYNSPLHF. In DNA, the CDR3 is TGTGCCAGCCGCGGTATCTCCTATAATTCACCCCTCCACTTT.